This TCR beta chain was captured in a study of post-analysis software for immune sequencing data. This clonotype has a handful of counts. The antigen remains undetermined. From germline, CDR1 is SGHDT and CDR2 YYEEEE. This CDR3 contains 15 residues. V lost 4 bases and J lost 5, with 13 bases in between. The authors incorporated unique molecular identifiers into the TCR beta cDNA libraries. TCRdb processed the PCR reads anew with MiXCR; each CDR3 protein has one entry. The sample has hundreds of thousands of distinct CDR3 sequences; around 27% are singletons. Findings and limits, study-wide: The study found TRBV5-6, TRBV5-1 and TRBV20-1 among about five TRBV segments more frequent in patients than controls.

This sequence joins TRBV5-6 and TRBJ1-6, with a possible D match to TRBD1 (6 bases). The receptor was isolated from a girl between 5 and 17 years old with multiple sclerosis. The source material was blood. The chain's CDR3 is CASSRGPTNNSPLHF. The CDR3 DNA is TGTGCCAGCAGCCGGGGGCCCACAAATAATTCACCCCTCCACTTT.